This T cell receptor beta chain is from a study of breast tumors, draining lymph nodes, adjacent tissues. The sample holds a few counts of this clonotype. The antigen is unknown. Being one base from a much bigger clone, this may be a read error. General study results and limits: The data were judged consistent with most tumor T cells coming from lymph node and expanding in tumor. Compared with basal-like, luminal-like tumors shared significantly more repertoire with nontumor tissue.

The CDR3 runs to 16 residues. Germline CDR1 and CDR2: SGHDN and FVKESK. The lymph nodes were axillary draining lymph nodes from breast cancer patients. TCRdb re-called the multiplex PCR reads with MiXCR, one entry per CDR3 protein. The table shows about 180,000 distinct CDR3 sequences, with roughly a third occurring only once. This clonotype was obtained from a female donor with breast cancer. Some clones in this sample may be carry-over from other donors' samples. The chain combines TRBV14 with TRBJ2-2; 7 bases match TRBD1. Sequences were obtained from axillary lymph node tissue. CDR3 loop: CASSQLTQGTTGALFF. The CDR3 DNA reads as TGTGCCAGCAGCCAACTCACACAGGGGACCACCGGGGCGCTGTTTTTT.